A single sample gave rise to the 14 T cell receptor beta chains below, sequenced in a study of CD4 and CD8 cells across lung adenocarcinoma regions. TCRdb independently ran MiXCR on the PCR reads; one entry per CDR3 protein. This sample has around 3,600 distinct CDR3 sequences, with about 67% found just once. Sequencing used CD4+ T cells from the margin of a lung tumor. Receptor source: a male donor with lung adenocarcinoma. The CD4 and CD8 labels of this study may be unreliable.

To note about this clonotype: The junction shows a germline mismatch at one end, possibly a read error. The chain is built from TRBV7-2 and TRBJ2-1, with D possibly TRBD2 on 7 matching bases. The germline CDR1 and CDR2 sequences are SGHTA and FQGNSA. This CDR3 spans 13 amino acids. The CDR3 nucleotides read TGTGCCAACGGCTGTACGAAGGGGGGGGAGCAGTTTTTC. It encodes CANGCTKGGEQFF.

This clonotype is large (0.1 to 1%) by share. The CDR3 protein is CPGIGRAHVF. DNA for the CDR3: TGTCCTGGGATCGGAAGAGCACACGTCTTT. The rearrangement uses TRBV22-1 and TRBJ1-4. TRBV22-1 is a pseudogene. This CDR3 region has 10 residues.

The chain links TRBV6-1 to TRBJ1-1; 10 positions agree with TRBD1. Germline V gives CDR1 MNHNS, CDR2 SASEGT. J was trimmed by 10 bases and V by 6 bases; bases with no gene match: 11. CDR3 length: 14 residues. The CDR3 protein is CASSPRRGQGRAFF. CDR3 nucleotides: TGTGCCAGCAGCCCTAGAAGGGGACAGGGGAGAGCTTTCTTT.

By share, this clonotype ranks as large (0.1 to 1%). The chain has TRBV6-5 and TRBJ1-4; D is unresolved. V lost 3 bases and J lost 5, with 10 bases in between. The CDR3 extends over 14 amino acids. Looked up from germline, CDR1 is MNHEY and CDR2 is SVGAGI. In nucleotides, the CDR3 is TGTGCCAGCAGTTATCCGGGTCAGAATGAAAAACTGTTTTTT. Its protein product is CASSYPGQNEKLFF.

The chain has TRBV4-1 and TRBJ2-1; the D gene is possibly TRBD2 (6 bases). CDR3 length: 16 residues. V lost 3 bases, J lost 2 bases, and 14 bases lay in between. Germline CDR1 reads MGHRA; CDR2 reads YSYEKL. The CDR3 nucleotides are TGCGCCAGCAGCCAGGGAGGATCGCCGCCCTACAATGAGCAGTTCTTC. It codes for CASSQGGSPPYNEQFF.

This clonotype was seen only once. This chain connects TRBV7-2 to TRBJ2-5; 9 nucleotides match TRBD2. V trimming: 1 base; J trimming: 2 bases; junction bases outside the gene matches: 8. Germline V gives CDR1 SGHTA, CDR2 FQGNSA. CDR3 length: 17 amino acids. The CDR3 spells CASSLVGGGALQETQYF. DNA of the CDR3: TGTGCCAGCAGCTTAGTTGGCGGGGGGGCCCTTCAAGAGACCCAGTACTTC.

CDR3 sequence reads: CASSPASGRSNEQFF. The DNA of the CDR3 is TGTGCCAGCAGCCCCGCTAGCGGGAGGTCCAATGAGCAGTTCTTC. This rearrangement joins TRBV7-6 to TRBJ2-1; 11 bases match TRBD2. V trimming: 5 bases; J trimming: 6 bases; junction bases outside the gene matches: 6. The germline V gene encodes CDR1 SGHVS and CDR2 FNYEAQ. This CDR3 is 15 amino acids long.

The chain employs TRBV6-1 and TRBJ2-1; 13 bases match TRBD2. The junction had 14 bases not matched to a gene; V was cut back by 6 bases and J by 0 bases. This CDR3 has 20 residues. In germline, CDR1 is MNHNS, CDR2 SASEGT. CDR3 nucleotides: TGTGCCAGCAGGAGAAAAGGGACTAGCGGGGAGGGGAGCTCCTACAATGAGCAGTTCTTC. The encoded protein is CASRRKGTSGEGSSYNEQFF.

This clonotype turned up a few times. The chain couples TRBV24-1 to TRBJ2-3, with TRBD2 identical over 11 bases. There are 19 residues in the CDR3. V lost 4 bases, J lost 0 bases, and 11 bases stayed unmatched. CDR1 is KGHDR, CDR2 SFDVKD, per germline. CDR3 in amino acids: CATSDPLWSSGGSTDTQYF. As DNA, the CDR3 is TGTGCCACCAGTGACCCCCTTTGGTCTAGCGGGGGGAGCACAGATACGCAGTATTTT.

This chain connects TRBV6-1 to TRBJ2-7; 7 bases align to TRBD1. CDR1 and CDR2 (germline): MNHNS, SASEGT. The ends lost 8 bases at V and 6 bases at J; junction bases unmatched: 10. The CDR3 consists of 13 residues. CDR3 loop: CASSFHRGREQYF. As DNA, the CDR3 is TGTGCCAGCTCGTTCCACAGGGGACGCGAGCAGTACTTC.

As for this clonotype: An end of the junction differs from the germline gene, which may be a read error. The chain links TRBV6-5 to TRBJ2-1, with 10 bases identical to TRBD2. The CDR3 totals 17 residues. The germline gives CDR1 MNHEY, CDR2 SVGAGI. DNA for the CDR3: TGTGCCAGCAGTTCCTGGGGGAGGCTAGCGGGAGCAGATGAGCAGTTTTTT. This sequence encodes CASSSWGRLAGADEQFF.

V gene TRBV6-1 combines with J gene TRBJ2-4; D gene ambiguous. The germline V gene has CDR1 MNHNS and CDR2 SASEGT. The CDR3 is 13 amino acids. The V and J ends lost 6 bases and 1 base respectively, with 7 bases between them. The CDR3: CASSLGAKNIQYF. CDR3 DNA sequence: TGTGCCAGCAGCCTCGGGGCCAAAAACATTCAGTACTTC.

This clonotype was detected only a few times. This rearrangement joins TRBV7-8 to TRBJ2-2, with TRBD2 identical over 13 bases. The trim removed 5 bases at V and 4 bases at J, leaving 7 bases unmatched. CDR3 length: 17 residues. Germline V gene sequence: CDR1 SGHVS, CDR2 FQNEAQ. The CDR3 DNA reads TGTGCCAGCAGCGCGAGACTAGCGGGAGGCATCACCGGGGAGCTGTTTTTT. It yields the protein CASSARLAGGITGELFF.

This clonotype ranks as large. At one end the junction does not follow the germline gene, possibly because of a read error. The rearrangement uses TRBV6-1 and TRBJ1-6; weak D call: TRBD1 (5 bases). CDR1 and CDR2 from the germline V gene are MNHNS and SASEGT. The CDR3 consists of 13 residues. The chain's CDR3 is CAGTEGYNSLLHF. CDR3 DNA: TGTGCCGGTACCGAGGGGTATAATTCACTCCTCCACTTT.